This T cell receptor beta chain originates from a study of cytomegalovirus exposure and HLA in healthy donors. Notes on the study in general: A classifier reportedly called cytomegalovirus status with high sensitivity and specificity. Many donors carried some public TCRs, although rarity characterized most TCR sequences.

Data came from immunoSEQ multiplex PCR; TCRdb stores just in-frame clones and leaves some out. The sample has approximately 180,000 clones; more than 70% are singletons. The donors were members of the roughly 130-subject validation cohort (separate from the approximately 670-subject first cohort). Of note for this clone: What it binds is unknown.

V lost 8 bases and J lost 4; bases outside the gene matches: 11. In germline, CDR1 is MNHNS, CDR2 SASEGT. There are 15 residues in the CDR3. This TCR derives from a woman between 18 and 30 years old in good health and CMV-seronegative. The chain recombines TRBV6-1 with TRBJ1-2; 9 bases align to TRBD1. Sample: PBMCs. For the CDR3, the DNA is TGTGCCAGCCTCCGCACCCAGGACAGGGGCTATGGCTACACCTTC. It is translated as CASLRTQDRGYGYTF.